This TCR beta chain was captured by sequencing in a study of Graves' ophthalmopathy and Graves' hyperthyroidism. This CDR3 contains 16 residues. The germline V gene has CDR1 DFQATT and CDR2 SNEGSKA (reference sequence). After removal of 5 bases from V and 1 base from J, the junction contained 6 bases not matched to a gene. The authors amplified TCR beta CDR3 regions from RNA transcripts. The first round was an RT-PCR with HTBI primers, and the second round was a multiplex PCR. TCRdb recomputed calls from the multiplex PCR reads with MiXCR, one row per CDR3 protein. The sample has about 410,000 distinct CDR3 sequences; around 16% are singletons. This clonotype was recorded many times. The starting material, 8 to 10 ml of fresh peripheral blood, provided the PBMCs.

The chain has TRBV20-1 and TRBJ2-2; TRBD2 matches 11 bases. The source of this sequence is a woman aged 18-29 years with Graves' ophthalmopathy. Material for sequencing was peripheral blood. For the CDR3, the DNA is TGCAGTGCTTCGGGACTAGCGGACATGAACACCGGGGAGCTGTTTTTT. Translation: CSASGLADMNTGELFF.